This passage covers 18 T cell receptor beta chains from one sample sequenced in a study of OX40 agonist ivuxolimab in advanced cancers. Library creation used the immunoSEQ multiplex PCR assay. This immuneACCESS table, as held by TCRdb, lists in-frame sequences with V and J called but not all clones. Of the missing ones, under half trace to an unresolved V gene in checked studies; the others have no known cause. In this sample the table shows about 75,000 clones, roughly 81% of which occur a single time. In total, the top ten clones hold under 20% of the sample. The sequences come from CD4+ or CD8+ T cells sorted from blood, collected in a trial of the OX40 agonist ivuxolimab. All receptors derive from an adult with an advanced solid tumor such as melanoma, head and neck, liver or kidney cancer.

The chain joins TRBV6-5 to TRBJ1-5; D not certain. CDR1 is MNHEY and CDR2 is SVGAGI in the germline V gene. The CDR3 covers 13 residues. V was shortened by 7 bases and J by 9 bases, with 16 bases between the two germline ends. CDR3 loop: CASKGSPVGPQHF. The CDR3 nucleotides read TGTGCCAGCAAGGGCAGTCCCGTCGGGCCCCAGCATTTT.

The chain is built from TRBV29-1 and TRBJ2-7; D is unresolved. The CDR3 contains 11 residues. V lost 4 bases and J lost 1, with 5 bases in between. Looked up from germline, CDR1 is SQVTM and CDR2 is ANQGSEA. The CDR3 loop reads CSVATSYEQYF. The DNA for the CDR3 is TGCAGCGTTGCCACGTCCTACGAGCAGTACTTC.

The chain combines TRBV7-8 with TRBJ2-5; D gene unclear. The CDR3 has 11 amino acids. CDR1 and CDR2 (germline): SGHVS, FQNEAQ. The V end was cut by 3 bases, the J end by 5 bases, with 4 bases between. In DNA, the CDR3 is TGTGCCAGCAGCTTCGGGGAGACCCAGTACTTC. Its translation is CASSFGETQYF.

V usage is TRBV15 and J usage is TRBJ2-6; D is tentatively TRBD1 or TRBD2 (7 bases each). The V and J ends lost 5 bases and 2 bases respectively, with 25 bases between them. This CDR3 contains 20 residues. The germline V gene encodes CDR1 LNHNV and CDR2 YYDKDF (reference sequence). The DNA of the CDR3 is TGTGCCACCAGCTCGAGTCAATCACAGGGGAGGGTCCCTGGGGCCAACGTCCTGACTTTC. It codes for CATSSSQSQGRVPGANVLTF.

The rearrangement links TRBV27 to TRBJ2-3, with D possibly TRBD1 on 6 matching bases. The CDR3 contains 15 residues. The V gene's germline CDR1 is MNHEY and CDR2 SMNVEV (reference sequence). The V and J ends lost 2 bases and 0 bases respectively, with 9 bases between them. The CDR3 nucleotides are TGTGCCAGCAGTTTACGAAGGGGGAGCACAGATACGCAGTATTTT. As protein: CASSLRRGSTDTQYF.

The genes are TRBV2 and TRBJ1-1, with 7 positions matching TRBD1. The CDR3 has 16 amino acids. From germline, CDR1 is SNHLY and CDR2 FYNNEI. The V and J ends lost 2 bases and 1 base, in that order; junction bases with no gene match: 7. CDR3 nucleotide sequence: TGTGCCAGCAGTGAAAGTGGAGGGACAGCGAACACTGAAGCTTTCTTT. This translates into CASSESGGTANTEAFF. Filled out from reference TRBV2 and TRBJ1-1, the complete variable domain reads EPEVTQTPSHQVTQMGQEVILRCVPISNHLYFYWYRQILGQKVEFLVSFYNNEISEKSEIFDDQFSVERPDGSNFTLKIRSTKLEDSAMYFCASSESGGTANTEAFFGQGTRLTVV.

This CDR3 is CASSYSASGYNEQFF. CDR3 nucleotide sequence: TGTGCCAGCAGTTACTCTGCTAGCGGGTACAATGAGCAGTTCTTC. The rearrangement joins TRBV6-5 to TRBJ2-1; 8 nucleotides match TRBD2. Per germline, CDR1 MNHEY and CDR2 SVGAGI. The V and J ends lost 0 bases and 4 bases, in that order; junction bases with no gene match: 2. There are 15 residues in the CDR3.

This clone was seen only a few times. The chain uses TRBV7-9 and TRBJ1-1; D uncertain. Trimming pared 4 bases from V and 4 bases from J, leaving 19 bases between. The CDR3 runs to 16 residues. Germline V gene data show CDR1 as SEHNR and CDR2 as FQNEAQ (reference sequence). The DNA of the CDR3 is TGTGCCAGCAGCTACCGTCCGAGCGCGGGGAGCACTGAAGCTTTCTTT. This codes for CASSYRPSAGSTEAFF.

This clone was recorded a few times. This rearrangement joins TRBV5-6 to TRBJ2-7, with TRBD2 matching over 10 bases. The germline V gene encodes CDR1 SGHDT and CDR2 YYEEEE. The CDR3 spans 18 residues. V gave up 0 bases and J gave up 4 bases; unmatched junction bases: 13. The CDR3 reads CASSLGQDPSGSLYEQYF. CDR3 coding DNA: TGTGCCAGCAGCTTGGGGCAGGACCCTAGCGGGAGCCTTTACGAGCAGTACTTC.

The genes are TRBV18 and TRBJ2-7, with no clear D. The CDR3 consists of 17 residues. V lost 4 bases, J lost 0 bases, and 19 bases lay in between. CDR1 and CDR2 from the germline V gene are KGHSH and LQKENI. The CDR3 loop is CASSLTPDSLPSYEQYF. As DNA, the CDR3 is TGTGCCAGCTCACTTACGCCGGATAGTTTACCCTCCTACGAGCAGTACTTC.

The table lists this clone with a few counts. The chain links TRBV11-2 to TRBJ2-1; 9 nucleotides match TRBD2. CDR3 size: 17 residues. The trim removed 2 bases at V and 0 bases at J, leaving 5 bases unmatched. Per the germline V gene, CDR1 is SGHAT and CDR2 is FQNNGV. For the CDR3, the DNA is TGTGCCAGCAGCTTAAGGGGTAGCGGGGGCTCCTACAATGAGCAGTTCTTC. Translation: CASSLRGSGGSYNEQFF.

V and J are TRBV28 and TRBJ1-1, with 9 bases that match TRBD1. The CDR3 is made up of 14 amino acids. After removal of 6 bases from V and 9 bases from J, the junction contained 11 bases not matched to a gene. Germline V gene sequence: CDR1 MDHEN, CDR2 SYDVKM. The CDR3 spells CASSPVGQGTKAFF. Here the CDR3 DNA reads TGTGCCAGCAGCCCCGTCGGACAGGGGACTAAAGCTTTCTTT. Full variable domain (missing parts from reference TRBV28 and TRBJ1-1): DVKVTQSSRYLVKRTGEKVFLECVQDMDHENMFWYRQDPGLGLRLIYFSYDVKMKEKGDIPEGYSVSREKKERFSLILESASTNQTSMYLCASSPVGQGTKAFFGQGTRLTVV.

The rearrangement joins TRBV4-2 to TRBJ2-7, with 11 bases aligning to TRBD2. Germline V gene sequence: CDR1 LGHNA, CDR2 YNFKEQ. J was trimmed by 6 bases and V by 1 base; bases with no gene match: 5. CDR3 length equals 15 residues. CDR3 region: CASSQGRLAGSEQYF. CDR3 coding DNA: TGTGCCAGCAGCCAAGGTAGACTAGCGGGATCCGAGCAGTACTTC.

This clone was seen once. Distinct nucleotide sequences in the sample also encode this CDR3. V usage is TRBV25-1 and J usage is TRBJ1-1, with D perhaps TRBD1 (6 bases). Germline V gives CDR1 MGHDK, CDR2 SYGVNS. The length of the CDR3 is 16 residues. Between the trimmed V and J ends, which lost 0 bases and 6 bases, there was a span of 17 bases. CDR3 protein: CASSEYGGRGAAEAFF. CDR3 DNA: TGTGCCAGCAGTGAATATGGAGGCAGGGGAGCGGCTGAAGCTTTCTTT.

This clone was picked up one time. This chain connects TRBV5-6 to TRBJ2-1; D ambiguous. CDR1 and CDR2 from the germline V gene are SGHDT and YYEEEE. Trimming pared 5 bases from V and 4 bases from J, leaving 4 bases between. The CDR3 has 11 amino acids. The CDR3 bases are TGTGCCAGCAGGTTGTACAATGAGCAGTTCTTC. This sequence encodes CASRLYNEQFF.

This chain links TRBV15 with TRBJ2-7; D gene ambiguous. This CDR3 has 15 residues. Germline CDR1 reads LNHNV; CDR2 reads YYDKDF (reference sequence). Trimming took 0 bases from V and 0 from J, leaving 9 bases between them. DNA of the CDR3: TGTGCCACCAGCAGAGATAAGGCCTCCTCCTACGAGCAGTACTTC. Its protein is CATSRDKASSYEQYF.

The chain is built from TRBV7-9 and TRBJ2-3; 7 bases align to TRBD1. V was clipped by 3 bases and J by 6 bases; unmatched bases: 6. CDR1 and CDR2 from the germline V gene are SEHNR and FQNEAQ (reference sequence). The CDR3 is made up of 14 amino acids. CDR3 amino acids: CASSFVGGPDTQYF. The CDR3 coding sequence is TGTGCCAGCAGCTTTGTAGGGGGCCCCGATACGCAGTATTTT.

This clone was seen a few times. The chain links TRBV14 to TRBJ1-1; D ambiguous. Germline V gives CDR1 SGHDN, CDR2 FVKESK. V lost 1 base and J 1 base, leaving 4 bases between the germline ends. This CDR3 contains 13 residues. For the CDR3, the DNA is TGTGCCAGCAGCCAAGTACCGAACACTGAAGCTTTCTTT. Translated: CASSQVPNTEAFF.